Shown below are 9 T cell receptor beta chains from a single sample sequenced in a study of blood T cells in healthy people across ages. A sample-barcoded 5' primer and a J-beta primer mix were used in a second PCR of roughly 6 to 12 cycles. TCRdb ran MiXCR on the 5' RACE reads and lists one entry per CDR3 protein. This sample has about 620,000 distinct CDR3 sequences, with 20% to 25% found just once. Sequenced: blood. Every receptor here comes from a man in his 70s in good health.

This chain links TRBV7-9 with TRBJ2-1; 7 nucleotides line up with TRBD1. V was pared by 0 bases and J by 5 bases, with 4 bases of the junction left unmatched. CDR3 length: 15 residues. Germline V gives CDR1 SEHNR, CDR2 FQNEAQ (reference sequence). The CDR3 here is CASSLAGTAHNEQFF. For the CDR3, the DNA is TGTGCCAGCAGCTTAGCCGGGACAGCTCACAATGAGCAGTTCTTC.

The CDR3 bases are TGTGCCAGCAGTTCACTAGCGGGATTCGGGCAGTTCTTC. This sequence encodes CASSSLAGFGQFF. The chain employs TRBV7-2 and TRBJ2-1, with 10 bases identical to TRBD2. Unmatched junction bases numbered 8, after V lost 6 bases and J lost 12 bases. CDR1 is SGHTA and CDR2 is FQGNSA in the germline V gene. This CDR3 is built from 13 residues.

The chain joins TRBV10-3 to TRBJ1-5; D gene uncertain. Germline V gene sequence: CDR1 ENHRY, CDR2 SYGVKD. V was clipped by 7 bases and J by 0 bases, with 7 bases between them. The CDR3 contains 13 residues. The CDR3 DNA sequence: TGTGCCATCAAGGGAGATAGCAATCAGCCCCAGCATTTT. Translation gives CAIKGDSNQPQHF.

The chain couples TRBV10-3 to TRBJ2-1; 8 nucleotides match TRBD2. The J call may be mistaken, given a closer DNA end match to TRBJ2-5. This CDR3 comprises 13 residues. The germline CDR1 and CDR2 sequences are ENHRY and SYGVKD. The CDR3 is CAISGTSLETQYF. In DNA, the CDR3 is TGTGCCATCAGTGGGACTAGCCTAGAGACCCAGTACTTC.

The chain combines TRBV10-3 with TRBJ2-3; 10 bases agree with TRBD2. The germline CDR1 and CDR2 sequences are ENHRY and SYGVKD. The CDR3 contains 16 residues. The ends lost 7 bases at V and 1 base at J; junction bases unmatched: 8. The CDR3: CAITASGSGGTDTQYF. The CDR3 region has the DNA TGTGCCATCACAGCTAGCGGGAGCGGGGGCACAGATACGCAGTATTTT.

This clonotype was detected a few times. The CDR3 bases are TGTGCCAGCTCACCCCTAGCGGGGAAAAACATTCAGTACTTC. It is translated as CASSPLAGKNIQYF. The chain combines TRBV18 with TRBJ2-4; TRBD2 matches at 9 bases. V was pared by 3 bases and J by 4 bases, with 1 base of the junction left unmatched. This CDR3 region has 14 residues. Germline lookup yields CDR1 KGHSH and CDR2 LQKENI.

The rearrangement links TRBV3-1 to TRBJ2-1, with D perhaps TRBD2 (5 bases). V gave up 1 base and J gave up 6 bases, with 10 bases separating them. The germline gives CDR1 LGHDT, CDR2 YNNKEL (reference sequence). This CDR3 is 14 amino acids long. The CDR3 nucleotides read TGTGCCAGCAGCCAAGCATCACTAGTCAATGAGCAGTTCTTC. Translated, it gives CASSQASLVNEQFF.

CDR3 nucleotide sequence: TGTGCCAGCAGTTACTCATTCGGTGGGGAGACCCAGTACTTC. Its translation is CASSYSFGGETQYF. The chain carries TRBV6-5 and TRBJ2-5; D ambiguous. Between the trimmed V and J ends, which lost 0 bases and 5 bases, there was a span of 10 bases. The CDR3 is 14 residues long. Germline V lookup: CDR1 MNHEY, CDR2 SVGAGI.

The rearrangement joins TRBV28 to TRBJ2-7; 8 positions agree with TRBD2. The germline gives CDR1 MDHEN, CDR2 SYDVKM. Trimming removed 2 bases from V and 6 bases from J; junction bases left unmatched: 6. The CDR3 has 14 amino acids. The CDR3 sequence: CASSLERERVEQYF. In nucleotides, the CDR3 is TGTGCCAGCAGTTTAGAGCGGGAGAGGGTCGAGCAGTACTTC.